The rows below give T cell receptor beta chains drawn from one sample of a study of blood T cell repertoires in COVID-19. Produced via immunoSEQ multiplex PCR; TCRdb's table is partial and in-frame only. This repertoire shows about 73,000 clones, roughly 84% found once; its top ten account for approximately 6%. The sample taken for sequencing was peripheral blood. The receptor source for this set is a woman aged 55-70 years with acute or convalescent COVID-19. CDR3s include the opening cysteine and the closing phenylalanine or tryptophan. The D gene is left open where the match is weak. Size is omitted from some rows. Given values are once, few, many or a class for expanded clones.

NA TRBJ1-3 NA TRBV24-1 15 TGTGCCACCAGTGAAACAGGGATCTCTGGAAACACCATATATTTT CATSETGISGNTIYF
NA TRBJ2-3 NA TRBV2 11 TGTGCCAGCAGTAGCCTAGATACGCAGTATTTT CASSSLDTQYF
NA TRBJ2-7 NA TRBV5-1 12 TGCGCCAGCAGCTTGGCCCCAGGGGAGCAGTACTTC CASSLAPGEQYF
NA TRBJ1-2 NA TRBV2 13 TGTGCCAGCAGTGAGGACTGGAACTATGGCTACACCTTC CASSEDWNYGYTF
NA TRBJ2-1 TRBD2 TRBV6-5 15 TGTGCCAGCAGTTGGGGAGGGGCGCGAGGGAATGAGCAGTTCTTC CASSWGGARGNEQFF
few TRBJ1-4 NA TRBV29-1 13 TGCAGCGTTGACGGCGGCGTAGGTGGGAAACTGTTTTTT CSVDGGVGGKLFF
NA TRBJ2-1 NA TRBV9 16 TGTGCCAGCAGCGTAGATCACGGCGGGAAGAACAATGAGCAGTTCTTC CASSVDHGGKNNEQFF
NA TRBJ1-2 NA TRBV3-1/TRBV3-2 15 TGTGCCAGCAGCCAAGGCCGGGCAGGGGCCGCCGGCTACACCTTC CASSQGRAGAAGYTF
once TRBJ1-3 NA TRBV7-6 17 TGTGCCAGCAGCTTAGCGGTCCCGGGAATCTCTGGAAACACCATATATTTT CASSLAVPGISGNTIYF
few TRBJ1-2 NA TRBV7-8 13 TGTGCCAGCAGCTTAGGGCCCAACTATGGCTACACCTTC CASSLGPNYGYTF
NA TRBJ1-1 NA TRBV19 13 TGTGCCAGTAGTGAGGACAGGAACACTGAAGCTTTCTTT CASSEDRNTEAFF